The clone carrying this T cell receptor beta chain was counted ten times or more. The target antigen is unknown. The data were taken from a study of T cells in Graves' hyperthyroidism and ophthalmopathy. RNA transcripts yielded amplified TCR beta CDR3 regions. In the first-round RT-PCR of the TCR CDR3, the HTBI primer set was used. TCRdb passed the multiplex PCR reads through MiXCR, listing each CDR3 protein once. This table holds almost 600,000 distinct CDR3 sequences, more than 11% found once. Study-wide results and limits: The model foresaw ophthalmopathy a median around 6.8 months prior to onset.

V shed 3 bases and J 5 bases; nucleotides not matched to a gene: 4. Germline assignment: CDR1 LGHDT and CDR2 YNNKEL (reference sequence). This CDR3 contains 14 residues. This receptor was identified in a woman aged 30 to 39 with Graves' hyperthyroidism that later progressed to Graves' ophthalmopathy. The sample comprised blood. This chain connects TRBV3-1 to TRBJ1-1; 9 nucleotides match TRBD1. The CDR3, as DNA: TGTGCCAGCAGCCAGGGACAGGGAAGGACTGAAGCTTTCTTT. It specifies CASSQGQGRTEAFF.